The next 9 T cell receptor beta chains were all read from a single sample in a study of identical twins. TCRdb fed the 5' RACE reads into MiXCR, producing one record per CDR3 protein. The sample records approximately 220,000 distinct CDR3 sequences, around 6.8% being singletons. This same sample was also taken into another study, of yellow fever vaccine responses in identical twins.

Sequencing was done on a sample of memory (CD45RO+) T cells sorted from blood. The receptor source for this set is a woman aged 18-30 years in good health.

The chain combines TRBV10-3 with TRBJ2-3; D unresolved. From germline, CDR1 is ENHRY and CDR2 SYGVKD. V was trimmed by 8 bases and J by 2 bases, leaving 8 bases between them. The CDR3 consists of 12 residues. CDR3: CAISPNTDTQYF. For the CDR3, the DNA is TGTGCCATCTCGCCTAACACAGATACGCAGTATTTT.

This clonotype was found many times. This sequence joins TRBV5-1 and TRBJ2-7, with TRBD2 identical over 7 bases. CDR1 and CDR2 from the germline V gene are SGHRS and YFSETQ. The J segment lost 2 bases and the V segment lost 6 bases, leaving 8 bases of the junction unmatched. There are 14 residues in the CDR3. The CDR3 protein is CASKKGSGTYEQYF. For the CDR3, the DNA is TGCGCCAGCAAGAAGGGGAGCGGGACCTACGAGCAGTACTTC.

This clonotype was observed many times. V is TRBV25-1 and J is TRBJ1-6; 11 bases fit TRBD1. After removal of 9 bases from V and 9 bases from J, the junction contained 7 bases not matched to a gene. The CDR3 is 14 amino acids. Germline CDR1 MGHDK, CDR2 SYGVNS. Here the CDR3 reads CASGIGTGGSPLHF. In nucleotides, the CDR3 is TGTGCCAGTGGTATCGGGACAGGGGGTTCACCCCTCCACTTT.

There are many counts of this clonotype. The V call is TRBV7-2, the J call TRBJ2-7, with D possibly being TRBD1 (5 bases). The CDR3 consists of 14 residues. Germline lookup yields CDR1 SGHTA and CDR2 FQGNSA. Trimming took off 5 bases at V and 5 bases at J, with 16 bases between the two ends. CDR3 amino acids: CASSVTQGPHEQYF. In DNA, the CDR3 is TGTGCCAGCAGCGTAACGCAGGGCCCCCACGAGCAGTACTTC.

In this sample, this clonotype turned up many times. CDR3 DNA: TGTGCCAGCAGCCTCCAGGACAGCCTCCACAACTATGGCTACACCTTC. It yields the protein CASSLQDSLHNYGYTF. The chain employs TRBV3-1 and TRBJ1-2, with D possibly TRBD1 on 6 matching bases. In germline, CDR1 is LGHDT, CDR2 YNNKEL (reference sequence). The CDR3 length is 16 residues. Trimming cost V 4 bases and J 2 bases, with 17 bases left between them.

Many counts were recorded for this clonotype. At one boundary the junction diverges from the germline segment, which might be a read error. The chain links TRBV6-1 to TRBJ1-1, with TRBD1 identical over 7 bases. This CDR3 spans 15 amino acids. In germline, CDR1 is MNHNS, CDR2 SASEGT. CDR3 sequence: CASREDRVRITEAFF. The CDR3 nucleotides are TGTGCCAGCAGGGAAGACAGGGTTCGGATCACTGAAGCTTTCTTT.

This clonotype was observed at least ten times. The CDR3 DNA reads as TGCAGTGCTAGAGTCCAACTAGCGGGTTGGAATGAGCAGTTCTTC. Translation gives CSARVQLAGWNEQFF. The rearrangement links TRBV20-1 to TRBJ2-1, with 9 bases lining up with TRBD2. V dropped 1 base and J dropped 7; count of bases not matched to a gene: 8. Germline V gene data show CDR1 as DFQATT and CDR2 as SNEGSKA (reference sequence). CDR3 length: 15 amino acids.

The chain joins TRBV20-1 to TRBJ2-5, with 12 bases matching TRBD2. The germline gives CDR1 DFQATT, CDR2 SNEGSKA (reference sequence). This CDR3 has 17 residues. V shed 4 bases, J shed 2 bases, and the junction held 11 bases outside the gene matches. CDR3 region: CSATTRLAGVPQETQYF. The CDR3 nucleotides are TGCAGTGCTACCACCCGACTAGCGGGGGTTCCTCAAGAGACCCAGTACTTC.

This clonotype has just a few counts. CDR3 protein: CASSLATTATTGELFF. The CDR3, as DNA: TGTGCCAGCAGCTTAGCGACCACAGCGACCACCGGGGAGCTGTTTTTT. This chain links TRBV7-8 with TRBJ2-2; D unclear. CDR3 size: 16 residues. V was trimmed by 0 bases and J by 4 bases, leaving 12 bases between them. Looked up from germline, CDR1 is SGHVS and CDR2 is FQNEAQ. Full variable domain (remainder filled in from reference TRBV7-8 and TRBJ2-2): GAGVSQSPRYKVAKRGQDVALRCDPISGHVSLFWYQQALGQGPEFLTYFQNEAQLDKSGLPSDRFFAERPEGSVSTLKIQRTQQEDSAVYLCASSLATTATTGELFFGEGSRLTVL.